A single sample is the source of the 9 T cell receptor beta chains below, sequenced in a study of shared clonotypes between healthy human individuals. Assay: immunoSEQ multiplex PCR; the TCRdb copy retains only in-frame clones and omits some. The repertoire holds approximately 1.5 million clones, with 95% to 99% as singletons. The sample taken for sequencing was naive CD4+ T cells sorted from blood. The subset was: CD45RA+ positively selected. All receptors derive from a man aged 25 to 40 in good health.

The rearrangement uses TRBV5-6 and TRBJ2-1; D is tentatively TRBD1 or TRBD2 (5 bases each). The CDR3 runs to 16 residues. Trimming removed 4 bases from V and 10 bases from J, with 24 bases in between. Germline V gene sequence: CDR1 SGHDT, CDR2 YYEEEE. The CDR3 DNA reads TGTGCCAGCAGCGACCCCTCCGGGGCCGGCGGAATCGAGCAGTTCTTC. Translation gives CASSDPSGAGGIEQFF.

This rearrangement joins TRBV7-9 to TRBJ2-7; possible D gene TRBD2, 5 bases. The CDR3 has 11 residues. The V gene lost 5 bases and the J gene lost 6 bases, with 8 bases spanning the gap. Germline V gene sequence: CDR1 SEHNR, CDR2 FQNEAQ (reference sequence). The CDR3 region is CASSPEGEQYF. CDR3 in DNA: TGTGCCAGCAGCCCTGAGGGCGAGCAGTACTTC.

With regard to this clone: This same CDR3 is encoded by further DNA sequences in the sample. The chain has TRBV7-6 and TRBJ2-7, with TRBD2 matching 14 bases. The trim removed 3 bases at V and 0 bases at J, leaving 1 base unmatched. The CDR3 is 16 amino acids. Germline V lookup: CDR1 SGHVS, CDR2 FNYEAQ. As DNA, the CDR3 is TGTGCCAGCAGCTTGGGGACTAGCGGGAGCTCCTACGAGCAGTACTTC. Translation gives CASSLGTSGSSYEQYF.

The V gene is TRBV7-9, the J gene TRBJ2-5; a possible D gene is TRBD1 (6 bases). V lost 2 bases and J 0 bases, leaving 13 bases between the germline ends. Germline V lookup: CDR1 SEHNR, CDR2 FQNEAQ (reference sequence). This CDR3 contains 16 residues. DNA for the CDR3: TGTGCCAGCAGCTTACCCAAGGACAGAAACCAAGAGACCCAGTACTTC. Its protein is CASSLPKDRNQETQYF.

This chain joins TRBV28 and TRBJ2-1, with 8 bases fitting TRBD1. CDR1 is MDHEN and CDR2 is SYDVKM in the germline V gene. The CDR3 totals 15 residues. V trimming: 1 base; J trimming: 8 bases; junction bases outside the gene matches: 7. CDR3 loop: CASSLYRGSSDEQFF. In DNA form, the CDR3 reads TGTGCCAGCAGTTTATACAGGGGGTCGAGCGATGAGCAGTTCTTC.

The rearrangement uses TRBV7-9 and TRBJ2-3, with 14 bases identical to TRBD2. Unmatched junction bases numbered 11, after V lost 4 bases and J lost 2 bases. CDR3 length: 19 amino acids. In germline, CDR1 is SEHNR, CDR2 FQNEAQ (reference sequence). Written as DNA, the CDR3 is TGTGCCAGCAGCTGGGGACTAGCGGGAGACCCCTCCTTCACAGATACGCAGTATTTT. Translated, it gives CASSWGLAGDPSFTDTQYF.

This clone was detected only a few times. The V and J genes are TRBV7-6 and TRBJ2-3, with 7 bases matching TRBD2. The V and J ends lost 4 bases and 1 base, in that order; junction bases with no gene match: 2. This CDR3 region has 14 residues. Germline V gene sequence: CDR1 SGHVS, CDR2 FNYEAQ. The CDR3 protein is CASSSLAGTDTQYF. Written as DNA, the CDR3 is TGTGCCAGCAGCTCCCTAGCGGGCACAGATACGCAGTATTTT.

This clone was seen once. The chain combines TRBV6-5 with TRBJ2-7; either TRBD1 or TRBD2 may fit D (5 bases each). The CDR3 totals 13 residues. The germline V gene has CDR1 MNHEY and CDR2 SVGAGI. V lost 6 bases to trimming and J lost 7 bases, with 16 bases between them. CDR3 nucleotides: TGTGCCAGCAGGCCCGGGACCGCGAGGGAGCAGTACTTC. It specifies CASRPGTAREQYF.

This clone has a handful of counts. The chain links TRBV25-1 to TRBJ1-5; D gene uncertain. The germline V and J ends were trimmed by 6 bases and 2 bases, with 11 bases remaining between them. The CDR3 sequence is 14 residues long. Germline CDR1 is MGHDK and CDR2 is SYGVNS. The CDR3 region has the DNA TGTGCCAGCAGCCCCTGGCTGGGCAATCAGCCCCAGCATTTT. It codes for CASSPWLGNQPQHF.